The 21 T cell receptor beta chains presented below share a single source sample, sequenced in a study of T cells after yellow fever vaccination. TCRdb ran MiXCR on the 5' RACE reads and lists one entry per CDR3 protein. This table has some 340,000 distinct CDR3 sequences, about 10% appearing once. The input for sequencing was CD4+ T cells sorted from PBMCs, taken 45 days after the yellow fever booster vaccination. The source of these receptors is a man aged 18-30 years who received the YFV17D yellow fever vaccine.

Only a few counts were recorded for this clonotype. The chain has TRBV15 and TRBJ2-3; the D gene is possibly TRBD1 (6 bases). Trimming removed 1 base from V and 1 base from J, with 12 bases in between. Germline V gene lookup returns CDR1 LNHNV and CDR2 YYDKDF (reference sequence). The CDR3 spans 16 residues. CDR3 protein: CATSRVRSGGTDTQYF. The CDR3 coding sequence is TGTGCCACCAGCAGAGTACGGTCAGGGGGCACAGATACGCAGTATTTT.

This clonotype was seen many times. The chain joins TRBV19 to TRBJ1-1; weak D call: TRBD1 (5 bases). Trimming shortened V by 8 bases and J by 8 bases, and 15 bases separated the two germline ends. The CDR3 has 12 amino acids. Germline lookup yields CDR1 LNHDA and CDR2 SQIVND (reference sequence). The CDR3 loop reads CASGTLSSEAFF. CDR3 bases: TGTGCCAGTGGGACCTTGAGTTCAGAAGCTTTCTTT.

V gene TRBV5-1 combines with J gene TRBJ1-1, with D possibly TRBD1 on 5 matching bases. This CDR3 is 15 amino acids long. Looked up from germline, CDR1 is SGHRS and CDR2 is YFSETQ. With 2 bases removed from V and 1 base from J, the gap between germline ends came to 12 bases. The CDR3 reads CASSFTGGANTEAFF. The CDR3 coding sequence is TGCGCCAGCAGCTTCACAGGTGGGGCGAACACTGAAGCTTTCTTT.

This clonotype was seen only a few times. The chain recombines TRBV29-1 with TRBJ2-5; TRBD1 might be the D (6 bases). The CDR3 spans 13 residues. The germline CDR1 and CDR2 sequences are SQVTM and ANQGSEA. Trimming removed 3 bases at V and 3 bases at J, with 11 bases between. CDR3 protein: CSVEGRGKETQYF. CDR3 sequence (DNA): TGCAGCGTTGAGGGCAGGGGTAAAGAGACCCAGTACTTC.

This clonotype was seen a handful of times. The genes are TRBV5-1 and TRBJ1-6, with 7 bases identical to TRBD1. The CDR3 covers 17 residues. The V and J ends lost 4 bases and 1 base, in that order; junction bases with no gene match: 8. CDR1 SGHRS and CDR2 YFSETQ come from the germline V gene. The CDR3 is CASSARSGGSYNSPLHF. CDR3 nucleotides: TGCGCCAGCAGCGCGAGATCAGGGGGATCCTATAATTCACCCCTCCACTTT. Full variable domain (outside the CDR3, taken from reference TRBV5-1 and TRBJ1-6): KAGVTQTPRYLIKTRGQQVTLSCSPISGHRSVSWYQQTPGQGLQFLFEYFSETQRNKGNFPGRFSGRQFSNSRSEMNVSTLELGDSALYLCASSARSGGSYNSPLHFGNGTRLTVT.

The chain is built from TRBV19 and TRBJ2-6; 8 nucleotides match TRBD1. Germline CDR1 LNHDA, CDR2 SQIVND (reference sequence). CDR3 length equals 17 residues. J was trimmed by 0 bases and V by 6 bases; bases with no gene match: 7. CDR3 nucleotides: TGTGCCAGTAGCCGGACAGGGTCGGGCTCTGGGGCCAACGTCCTGACTTTC. This gives the protein CASSRTGSGSGANVLTF. Combining the CDR3 with reference TRBV19 and TRBJ2-6 gives the whole variable domain DGGITQSPKYLFRKEGQNVTLSCEQNLNHDAMYWYRQDPGQGLRLIYYSQIVNDFQKGDIAEGYSVSREKKESFPLTVTSAQKNPTAFYLCASSRTGSGSGANVLTFGAGSRLTVL.

The V call is TRBV6-5, the J call TRBJ1-5; D unresolved. CDR3 length: 15 residues. With 5 bases removed from V and 1 base from J, the gap between germline ends came to 12 bases. Germline values: CDR1 MNHEY, CDR2 SVGAGI. The CDR3 protein is CASSRTSSSNQPQHF. CDR3 nucleotides: TGTGCCAGCAGTCGTACCTCCTCCAGCAATCAGCCCCAGCATTTT.

This clonotype was picked up many times. The chain couples TRBV11-3 to TRBJ2-5; D may be TRBD1 or TRBD2 (5 bases each). V lost 1 base and J lost 10, with 16 bases in between. The CDR3 totals 14 residues. CDR1 and CDR2 (germline): SGHNT, YENEEA. CDR3 amino acids: CASSLGGASHIQYF. The CDR3 region has the DNA TGTGCCAGCAGCTTAGGAGGGGCTAGCCATATCCAGTACTTC.

This clonotype was detected ten times or more. The V gene is TRBV10-3, the J gene TRBJ2-7; no definite D call. Trimming removed 8 bases from V and 8 bases from J, with 13 bases in between. This CDR3 spans 11 amino acids. In germline, CDR1 is ENHRY, CDR2 SYGVKD. The CDR3 DNA follows: TGTGCCATCCGCCGTCCCAGGCAGCAGTACTTC. Its translation: CAIRRPRQQYF.

The CDR3: CASSFRGRRETQYF. The CDR3 DNA reads as TGTGCCAGCAGCTTCCGGGGTAGGAGGGAGACCCAGTACTTC. The chain recombines TRBV7-2 with TRBJ2-5; D is possibly TRBD2 (5 bases). V gave up 3 bases and J gave up 5 bases, with 13 bases separating them. The CDR3 extends over 14 amino acids. Per the germline V gene, CDR1 is SGHTA and CDR2 is FQGNSA.

Many counts were recorded for this clonotype. This rearrangement joins TRBV18 to TRBJ2-3; no clear D gene. The CDR3 extends over 14 amino acids. V was pared by 1 base and J by 0 bases, with 5 bases between. Looked up from germline, CDR1 is KGHSH and CDR2 is LQKENI. CDR3 in DNA: TGTGCCAGCTCACCACTCCAGAGCACAGATACGCAGTATTTT. It yields the protein CASSPLQSTDTQYF. Drawing the rest from reference TRBV18 and TRBJ2-3, the complete variable domain is NAGVMQNPRHLVRRRGQEARLRCSPMKGHSHVYWYRQLPEEGLKFMVYLQKENIIDESGMPKERFSAEFPKEGPSILRIQQVVRGDSAAYFCASSPLQSTDTQYFGPGTRLTVL.

The J gene is TRBJ2-2, the V gene TRBV9, with 7 positions matching TRBD1. The V segment lost 7 bases and the J segment 1 base; nucleotides outside the gene matches: 10. CDR1 is SGDLS and CDR2 is YYNGEE in the germline V gene. The CDR3 spans 16 residues. CDR3 protein: CASGPPGGWNTGELFF. DNA of the CDR3: TGTGCCAGCGGACCACCAGGGGGATGGAACACCGGGGAGCTGTTTTTT.

The gene calls are TRBV21-1 and TRBJ2-2; no DNA check was done on the table's D call, TRBD2. TRBV21-1 constitutes a pseudogene. CDR3 size: 21 residues. The CDR3 is CASSNSNRGLAGDSHTGELFF. DNA of the CDR3: TGTGCCAGCAGCAACTCGAACAGAGGACTAGCGGGAGACAGTCACACCGGGGAGCTGTTTTTT.

This clonotype was found a few times. V is TRBV7-2 and J is TRBJ2-7, with 11 nucleotides matching TRBD2. The CDR3 is 15 residues long. V dropped 1 base and J dropped 4; count of bases not matched to a gene: 3. Germline lookup yields CDR1 SGHTA and CDR2 FQGNSA. CDR3 loop: CASSLVAGGLYEQYF. CDR3 bases: TGTGCCAGCAGCTTAGTAGCGGGGGGGCTTTACGAGCAGTACTTC.

This clonotype was picked up a small number of times. The chain combines TRBV18 with TRBJ2-7; D is ambiguous. This CDR3 has 13 residues. V lost 6 bases and J lost 0, with 9 bases in between. Looked up from germline, CDR1 is KGHSH and CDR2 is LQKENI. This CDR3 reads CASSPYRSYEQYV. The CDR3 bases are TGTGCCAGCTCGCCCTACCGCTCCTACGAGCAGTACGTC.

This clonotype was observed a few times. The J gene is TRBJ2-7, the V gene TRBV7-9; unclear D gene. With 3 bases removed from V and 6 bases from J, the gap between germline ends came to 15 bases. The CDR3 consists of 14 residues. CDR1 is SEHNR, CDR2 FQNEAQ, per germline (reference sequence). DNA for the CDR3: TGTGCCAGCAGCTTGGACCTTTCTCGGGCCGAGCAGTACTTC. Amino acids: CASSLDLSRAEQYF.

This clonotype was picked up a small number of times. The gene calls are TRBV5-1 and TRBJ1-6, with a weak D call TRBD1 (6 bases). Trimming removed 3 bases at V and 7 bases at J, with 14 bases between. There are 15 residues in the CDR3. Germline V gives CDR1 SGHRS, CDR2 YFSETQ. CDR3 in DNA: TGCGCCAGCAGCTCGCCGGGGGCGGGGAATTCACCCCTCCACTTT. This translates into CASSSPGAGNSPLHF. Based on the CDR3 plus reference TRBV5-1 and TRBJ1-6, the full variable domain is KAGVTQTPRYLIKTRGQQVTLSCSPISGHRSVSWYQQTPGQGLQFLFEYFSETQRNKGNFPGRFSGRQFSNSRSEMNVSTLELGDSALYLCASSSPGAGNSPLHFGNGTRLTVT.

The J gene is TRBJ2-3, the V gene TRBV10-1; D call uncertain. Trimming took 5 bases from V and 2 from J, leaving 8 bases between them. CDR1 and CDR2 (germline): WNHNN, SYGVQD (reference sequence). This CDR3 region has 13 residues. The CDR3 here is CASSSEYTDTQYF. The CDR3 DNA sequence: TGCGCCAGCAGTAGCGAATACACAGATACGCAGTATTTT.

V is TRBV2 and J is TRBJ1-1, with D maybe TRBD1 (6 bases). The V gene's germline CDR1 is SNHLY and CDR2 FYNNEI. The CDR3 length is 13 residues. The V end was cut by 8 bases, the J end by 4 bases, with 14 bases between. This CDR3 reads CASPRGAGTEAFF. Written as DNA, the CDR3 is TGTGCCAGCCCGCGGGGGGCGGGCACTGAAGCTTTCTTT.

This clonotype was counted only a few times. The chain links TRBV9 to TRBJ2-3, with D unresolved. The CDR3 runs to 12 residues. V was cut by 2 bases and J by 7 bases, with 8 bases left in between. Germline-derived CDR1 and CDR2 are SGDLS and YYNGEE. CDR3 in DNA: TGTGCCAGCAGCGTGATAACAAATACGCAGTATTTT. Amino acid sequence: CASSVITNTQYF.

This clonotype was detected only a few times. This chain connects TRBV7-2 to TRBJ2-7; possibly TRBD1 for D (6 bases). Trimming cost V 4 bases and J 2 bases, with 9 bases left between them. The CDR3 extends over 13 amino acids. The germline V gene has CDR1 SGHTA and CDR2 FQGNSA. For the CDR3, the DNA is TGTGCCAGCAGCTGGACAGCCGCCTACGAGCAGTACTTC. It encodes CASSWTAAYEQYF. The full variable domain, completed using reference TRBV7-2 and TRBJ2-7, is GAGVSQSPSNKVTEKGKDVELRCDPISGHTALYWYRQSLGQGLEFLIYFQGNSAPDKSGLPSDRFSAERTGGSVSTLTIQRTQQEDSAVYLCASSWTAAYEQYFGPGTRLTVT.